This T cell receptor beta chain was observed in a study of T cell responses to AZD1222 COVID-19 vaccine. Points from the study as a whole: Seropositive status at baseline applied to only a handful of AZD1222 recipients.

Measured with immunoSEQ multiplex PCR; TCRdb has only the in-frame clones, and not every one. The table has 120,000 to 150,000 clones, 90% to 95% seen once. Comments on this clone: What it recognizes is unknown.

Germline CDR1 is MNHEY and CDR2 is SMNVEV (reference sequence). This CDR3 contains 14 residues. The trim removed 5 bases at V and 4 bases at J, leaving 3 bases unmatched. The V and J genes are TRBV27 and TRBJ1-2; 11 bases align to TRBD1. This TCR was recovered from an adult in good health. This material consisted of peripheral blood, taken on day 0 of MenACWY control vaccination. CDR3 sequence (DNA): TGTGCCAGCAGTGTGGGACAGGGGGTCTATGGCTACACCTTC. Residues: CASSVGQGVYGYTF.